The 8 T cell receptor beta chains in this list originate from one sample, sequenced in a study of OX40 agonist ivuxolimab in advanced cancers. The repertoire was sequenced with immunoSEQ multiplex PCR; TCRdb's copy has only in-frame clones and lacks some. The sample shows 80,000 to 85,000 clones, approximately 79% of them seen only once. This specimen consisted of CD4+ or CD8+ T cells sorted from blood, obtained in a trial of the OX40 agonist ivuxolimab. These receptors were obtained from an adult with an advanced solid tumor such as melanoma, head and neck, liver or kidney cancer.

CDR3 nucleotide sequence: TGTGCCAGCAGGGCAATGGACAGGGGCGGTGAAAAACTGTTTTTT. Protein sequence: CASRAMDRGGEKLFF. V is TRBV6-6 and J is TRBJ1-4; 9 bases match TRBD1. Trimming took 6 bases from V and 7 from J; bases not matched to a gene: 9. The germline V gene encodes CDR1 MNHNY and CDR2 SVGAGI (reference sequence). The CDR3 has 15 amino acids.

The V gene is TRBV28, the J gene TRBJ2-2, with D hard to call. Germline V gene data show CDR1 as MDHEN and CDR2 as SYDVKM. V was pared by 8 bases and J by 2 bases, with 9 bases between. This CDR3 has 13 amino acids. CDR3 DNA sequence: TGTGCCAGCCAATTATCAAACACCGGGGAGCTGTTTTTT. Its translation: CASQLSNTGELFF.

The V and J genes are TRBV7-9 and TRBJ1-1; D is uncertain. The V and J ends lost 7 bases and 4 bases respectively, with 10 bases between them. The CDR3 contains 12 residues. Looked up from germline, CDR1 is SEHNR and CDR2 is FQNEAQ (reference sequence). The CDR3 coding sequence is TGTGCCAGCATCGGCCTGGCCACTGAAGCTTTCTTT. This sequence encodes CASIGLATEAFF.

This rearrangement joins TRBV15 to TRBJ2-4; TRBD2 is a possible D gene (5 bases). Between the trimmed V and J ends, which lost 1 base and 3 bases, there was a span of 13 bases. Germline V gives CDR1 LNHNV, CDR2 YYDKDF (reference sequence). The CDR3 totals 16 residues. The CDR3 reads CATSRAVGVGKNIQYF. The CDR3 region has the DNA TGTGCCACCAGCAGAGCGGTCGGGGTGGGCAAAAACATTCAGTACTTC.

V usage is TRBV30 and J usage is TRBJ2-5; 10 bases are shared with TRBD1. The CDR3 has 13 residues. V shed 7 bases, J shed 1 base, and the junction held 3 bases outside the gene matches. Germline V gene data show CDR1 as GTSNPN and CDR2 as SVGIG (reference sequence). This chain's CDR3 is CASRDRGQETQYF. CDR3 in DNA: TGTGCCTCCCGGGACAGGGGCCAAGAGACCCAGTACTTC.

The chain uses TRBV7-9 and TRBJ1-5; the match to TRBD1 covers 9 bases. From germline, CDR1 is SEHNR and CDR2 FQNEAQ (reference sequence). V gave up 1 base and J gave up 4 bases; unmatched junction bases: 2. This CDR3 has 15 amino acids. CDR3 DNA sequence: TGTGCCAGCAGCTTAGGACAGGGGGTAAATCAGCCCCAGCATTTT. It encodes CASSLGQGVNQPQHF. The full variable domain, its missing parts supplied by reference TRBV7-9 and TRBJ1-5, is DTGVSQNPRHKITKRGQNVTFRCDPISEHNRLYWYRQTLGQGPEFLTYFQNEAQLEKSRLLSDRFSAERPKGSFSTLEIQRTEQGDSAMYLCASSLGQGVNQPQHFGDGTRLSIL.

The chain links TRBV7-8 to TRBJ1-1; no clear D gene. Germline CDR1 and CDR2: SGHVS and FQNEAQ. The V and J ends lost 0 bases and 0 bases respectively, with 14 bases between them. This CDR3 contains 17 residues. The CDR3 loop reads CASSLAPQVYLNTEAFF. In DNA, the CDR3 is TGTGCCAGCAGCTTAGCTCCACAAGTCTATTTGAACACTGAAGCTTTCTTT.

This clone was seen a single time. The chain has TRBV19 and TRBJ2-2; D may be TRBD1 (7 bases). CDR3 length: 16 residues. Trimming left V 9 bases short and J 4 bases short, with 21 bases between. Germline V lookup: CDR1 LNHDA, CDR2 SQIVND (reference sequence). In DNA, the CDR3 is TGTGCCAGCTCAGGGGGGCAAAATCCTACCACCGGGGAGCTGTTTTTT. It yields the protein CASSGGQNPTTGELFF.